This T cell receptor (beta chain) was identified in a study of neoadjuvant anti-PD-1 for oral cavity cancer. The protocol was immunoSEQ multiplex PCR, while the TCRdb copy is restricted to in-frame clones and leaves out a portion. The table lists roughly 15,000 clones, roughly 66% of them singletons. Here the sequenced sample was PBMCs, taken before nivolumab (anti-PD-1) treatment. The clonotype originates from a person between 40 and 85 years old with oral cavity squamous cell carcinoma.

This CDR3 is CASSLTGGANYGYTF. The CDR3 DNA sequence: TGCGCCAGCAGCTTGACAGGGGGGGCTAACTATGGCTACACCTTC. The chain joins TRBV5-1 to TRBJ1-2; 8 positions agree with TRBD1. Trimming removed 1 base from V and 0 bases from J; junction bases left unmatched: 2. CDR1 and CDR2 (germline): SGHRS, YFSETQ. CDR3 length equals 15 residues.